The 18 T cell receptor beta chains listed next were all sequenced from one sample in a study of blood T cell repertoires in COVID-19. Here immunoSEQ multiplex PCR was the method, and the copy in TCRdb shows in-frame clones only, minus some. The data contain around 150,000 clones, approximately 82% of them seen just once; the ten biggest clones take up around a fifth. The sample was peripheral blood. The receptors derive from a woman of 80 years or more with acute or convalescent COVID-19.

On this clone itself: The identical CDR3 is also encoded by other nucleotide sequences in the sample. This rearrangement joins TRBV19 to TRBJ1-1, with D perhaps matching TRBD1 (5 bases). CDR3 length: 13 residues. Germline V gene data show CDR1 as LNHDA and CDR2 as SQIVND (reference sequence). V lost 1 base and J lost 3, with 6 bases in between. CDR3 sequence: CASSIGGDTEAFF. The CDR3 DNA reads TGTGCCAGTAGTATAGGGGGCGACACTGAAGCTTTCTTT.

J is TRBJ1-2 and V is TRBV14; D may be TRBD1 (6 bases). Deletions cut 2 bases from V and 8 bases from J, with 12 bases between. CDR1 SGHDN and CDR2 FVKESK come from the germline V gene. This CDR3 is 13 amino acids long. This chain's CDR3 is CASSQTDRSGYTF. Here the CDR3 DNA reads TGTGCCAGCAGCCAAACGGACAGAAGCGGCTACACCTTC.

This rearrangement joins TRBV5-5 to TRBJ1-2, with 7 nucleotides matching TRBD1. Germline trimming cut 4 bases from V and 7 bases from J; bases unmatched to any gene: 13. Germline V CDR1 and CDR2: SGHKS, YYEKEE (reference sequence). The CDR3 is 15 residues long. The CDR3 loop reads CASSKPGQRVGGYTF. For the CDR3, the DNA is TGTGCCAGCAGCAAACCGGGACAGCGTGTCGGTGGCTACACCTTC.

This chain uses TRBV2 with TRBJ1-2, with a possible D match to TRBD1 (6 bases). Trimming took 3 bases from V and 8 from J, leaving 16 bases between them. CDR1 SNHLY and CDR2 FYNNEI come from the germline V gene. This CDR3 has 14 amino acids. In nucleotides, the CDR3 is TGTGCCAGCAGTGAGGCGACAGGAGTGGGGGGCTACACCTTC. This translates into CASSEATGVGGYTF.

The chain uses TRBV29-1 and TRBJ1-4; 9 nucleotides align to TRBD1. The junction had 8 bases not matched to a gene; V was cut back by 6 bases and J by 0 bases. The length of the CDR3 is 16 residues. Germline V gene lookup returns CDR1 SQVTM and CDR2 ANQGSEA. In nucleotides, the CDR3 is TGCAGCGTCGGGGACAGGGAGGGAGCAACTAATGAAAAACTGTTTTTT. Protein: CSVGDREGATNEKLFF.

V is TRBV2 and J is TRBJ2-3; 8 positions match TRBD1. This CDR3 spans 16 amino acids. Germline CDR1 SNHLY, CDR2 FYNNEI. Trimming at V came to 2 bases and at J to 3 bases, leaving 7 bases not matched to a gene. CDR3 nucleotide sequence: TGTGCCAGCAGTGAATTCCCACAGGGGGTTACAGATACGCAGTATTTT. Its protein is CASSEFPQGVTDTQYF.

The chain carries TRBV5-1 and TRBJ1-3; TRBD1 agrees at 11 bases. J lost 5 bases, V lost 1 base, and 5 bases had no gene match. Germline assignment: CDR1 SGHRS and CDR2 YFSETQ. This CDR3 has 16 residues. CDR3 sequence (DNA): TGCGCCAGCAGCTTGACCGGGACAGGGGGTCGAAACACCATATATTTT. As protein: CASSLTGTGGRNTIYF.

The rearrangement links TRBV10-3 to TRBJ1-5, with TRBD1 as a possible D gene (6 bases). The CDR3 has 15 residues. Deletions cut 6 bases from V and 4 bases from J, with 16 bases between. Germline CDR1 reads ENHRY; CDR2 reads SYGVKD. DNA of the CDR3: TGTGCCATCAGCAAAGGACAGCCCCAAAATCAGCCCCAGCATTTT. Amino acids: CAISKGQPQNQPQHF.

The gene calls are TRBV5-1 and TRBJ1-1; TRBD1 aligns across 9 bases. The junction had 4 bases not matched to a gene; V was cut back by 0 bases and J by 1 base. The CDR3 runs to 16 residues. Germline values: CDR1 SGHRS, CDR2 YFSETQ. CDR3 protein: CASSLVYRGQNTEAFF. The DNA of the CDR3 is TGCGCCAGCAGCTTGGTCTACAGGGGGCAGAACACTGAAGCTTTCTTT.

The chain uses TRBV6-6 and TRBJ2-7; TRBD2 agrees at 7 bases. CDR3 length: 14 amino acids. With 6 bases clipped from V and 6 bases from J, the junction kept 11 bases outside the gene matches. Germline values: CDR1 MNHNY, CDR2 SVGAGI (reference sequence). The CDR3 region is CASSSRESYSEQYF. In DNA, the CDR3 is TGTGCCAGCAGCTCGCGGGAGTCCTATAGCGAGCAGTACTTC.

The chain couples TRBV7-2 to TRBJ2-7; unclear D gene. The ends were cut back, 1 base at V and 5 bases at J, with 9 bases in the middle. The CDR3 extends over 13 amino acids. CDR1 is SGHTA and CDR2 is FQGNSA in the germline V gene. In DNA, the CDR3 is TGTGCCAGCAGCTTAGGCAGAAGCGACGAGCAGTACTTC. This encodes CASSLGRSDEQYF.

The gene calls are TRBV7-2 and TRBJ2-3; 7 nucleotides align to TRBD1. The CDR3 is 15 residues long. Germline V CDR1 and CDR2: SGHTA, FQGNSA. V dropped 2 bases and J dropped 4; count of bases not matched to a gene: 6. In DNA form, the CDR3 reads TGTGCCAGCAGCTTACTGGGGCAGGGGGCAGATACGCAGTATTTT. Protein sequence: CASSLLGQGADTQYF.

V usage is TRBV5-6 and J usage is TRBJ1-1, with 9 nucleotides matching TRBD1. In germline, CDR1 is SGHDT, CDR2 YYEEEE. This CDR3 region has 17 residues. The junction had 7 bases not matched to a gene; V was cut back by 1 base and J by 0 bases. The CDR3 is CASSLTTGGSMNTEAFF. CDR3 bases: TGTGCCAGCAGCTTGACTACAGGGGGCTCTATGAACACTGAAGCTTTCTTT.

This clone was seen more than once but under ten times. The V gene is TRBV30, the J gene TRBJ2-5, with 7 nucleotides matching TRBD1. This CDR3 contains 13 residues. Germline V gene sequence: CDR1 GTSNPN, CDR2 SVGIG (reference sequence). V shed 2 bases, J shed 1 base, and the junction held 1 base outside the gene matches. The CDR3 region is CAWSTGVQETQYF. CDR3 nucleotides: TGTGCCTGGAGTACAGGGGTCCAAGAGACCCAGTACTTC.

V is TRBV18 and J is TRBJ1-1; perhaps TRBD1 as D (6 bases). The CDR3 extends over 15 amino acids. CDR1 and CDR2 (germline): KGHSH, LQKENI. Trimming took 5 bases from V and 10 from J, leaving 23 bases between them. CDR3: CASSVSMGTIRGAFF. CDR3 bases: TGTGCCAGCTCAGTTTCCATGGGGACAATTAGGGGAGCTTTCTTT.

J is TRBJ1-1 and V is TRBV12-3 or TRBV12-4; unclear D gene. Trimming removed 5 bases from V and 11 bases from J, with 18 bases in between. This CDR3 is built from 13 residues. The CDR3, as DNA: TGTGCCAGCAGTACGGAGCCAACTACGCGCGCTTTCTTT. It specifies CASSTEPTTRAFF.

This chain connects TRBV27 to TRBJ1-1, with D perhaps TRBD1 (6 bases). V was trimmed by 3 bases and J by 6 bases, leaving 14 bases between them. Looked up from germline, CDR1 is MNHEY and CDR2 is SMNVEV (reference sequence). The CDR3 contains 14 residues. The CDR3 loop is CASSFLGGAAEAFF. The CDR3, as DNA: TGTGCCAGCAGTTTCCTCGGGGGGGCGGCTGAAGCTTTCTTT.

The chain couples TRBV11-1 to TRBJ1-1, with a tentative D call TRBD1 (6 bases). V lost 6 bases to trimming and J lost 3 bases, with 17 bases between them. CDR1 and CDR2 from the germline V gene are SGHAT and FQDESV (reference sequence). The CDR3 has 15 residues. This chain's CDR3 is CASSSARGLYTEAFF. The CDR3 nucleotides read TGTGCCAGCAGTTCCGCGAGGGGGTTATACACTGAAGCTTTCTTT.